These 5 T cell receptor beta chains originate from one sample sequenced in a study of CD8 T cells in Susac syndrome. After extraction with the RNeasy kit, about 0.5 to 1 ug of the RNA was reverse transcribed using random hexamers. One entry per CDR3 protein results from TCRdb running MiXCR on the immunoSEQ multiplex PCR reads. The data contain 250,000 to 300,000 distinct CDR3 sequences, approximately 85% of them singletons. The sequencing sample was made of CD8+ T cells from PBMCs. The receptor set was obtained from a human donor with multiple sclerosis.

The chain is built from TRBV6-6 and TRBJ2-1; D tentatively reads TRBD1 or TRBD2 (5 bases each). V was trimmed by 4 bases and J by 5 bases, leaving 12 bases between them. The CDR3 has 14 residues. Germline CDR1 MNHNY, CDR2 SVGAGI (reference sequence). CDR3 bases: TGTGCCAGCAGTTCCCGGGACCCCAACAATGAGCAGTTCTTC. Encoded protein: CASSSRDPNNEQFF.

The V call is TRBV5-6, the J call TRBJ1-1, with D possibly TRBD1 on 6 matching bases. Germline V gives CDR1 SGHDT, CDR2 YYEEEE. The CDR3 runs to 17 residues. Deletions cut 0 bases from V and 1 base from J, with 16 bases between. The CDR3: CASSLEWQGPRNTEAFF. The CDR3 DNA is TGTGCCAGCAGCTTGGAGTGGCAGGGGCCACGGAACACTGAAGCTTTCTTT.

The chain is built from TRBV3-1 and TRBJ1-3; D gene ambiguous. Per the germline V gene, CDR1 is LGHDT and CDR2 is YNNKEL (reference sequence). Trimming pared 3 bases from V and 6 bases from J, leaving 6 bases between. The CDR3 contains 12 residues. CDR3 bases: TGTGCCAGCAGCCATGTAGCAAACACCATATATTTT. Translated, it gives CASSHVANTIYF.

The sample holds one count of this clonotype. V gene TRBV2 combines with J gene TRBJ1-1; 10 nucleotides agree with TRBD1. V trimming: 8 bases; J trimming: 4 bases; junction bases outside the gene matches: 4. Germline CDR1 reads SNHLY; CDR2 reads FYNNEI. CDR3 length equals 13 residues. The CDR3 protein is CASPRQGATEAFF. CDR3 DNA sequence: TGTGCCAGCCCTAGACAGGGGGCCACTGAAGCTTTCTTT.

The chain combines TRBV3-1 with TRBJ2-3; D gene ambiguous. Germline loops: CDR1 LGHDT, CDR2 YNNKEL (reference sequence). The length of the CDR3 is 15 residues. Between the trimmed V and J ends, which lost 4 bases and 2 bases, there was a span of 13 bases. The CDR3: CASSPSFPDTDTQYF. The CDR3 DNA reads TGTGCCAGCAGCCCTAGTTTCCCTGACACAGATACGCAGTATTTT.